This T cell receptor beta chain came from a study of shared clonotypes between healthy human individuals. General study findings and limits: Read depth was anticipated to influence clonotype sharing among donors.

V lost 0 bases and J lost 8, with 5 bases in between. The germline CDR1 and CDR2 sequences are GTSNPN and SVGIG (reference sequence). CDR3 length equals 12 residues. Using immunoSEQ multiplex PCR, the repertoire was profiled, and TCRdb retains in-frame clones only, with some absent. The repertoire holds around 990,000 clones, with around three quarters as singletons. About this clone: Its antigen is as yet unknown.

The study drew its donors from healthy HIV-negative adults without recent acute infections or vaccinations. Specimen: memory CD4+ T cells from PBMCs. Subset here: CD45RA-negative fraction. The chain combines TRBV30 with TRBJ1-6; D not resolved. The sequence was collected from a man between 18 and 35 years old in good health. Some clones in this sample may be carry-over from other donors' samples. CDR3 residues: CAWSVAYSPLHF. The CDR3 DNA reads as TGTGCCTGGAGTGTAGCGTATTCACCCCTCCACTTT.